Included here is one TCR beta chain sequence, with context. This sample is part of a study of T cell repertoires in cytomegalovirus infection. TCRdb independently ran MiXCR on the reads; one entry per CDR3 protein. The repertoire has around 200,000 distinct CDR3 sequences, about 17% of them found once; the top ten carry approximately 25%. The clonotype comes from a human donor in good health (CMV status not recorded). Some clones in this sample may be carry-over from other donors' samples. The sequenced sample was CD8+ T cells from PBMCs.

The CDR3 DNA follows: TGTGCCAGTAGTTTCTGGCGGAAGGACATTCAGTACTTC. Its translation: CASSFWRKDIQYF. The chain uses TRBV19 and TRBJ2-4; D uncertain. The V gene lost 5 bases and the J gene lost 8 bases, with 13 bases spanning the gap. Germline V gene data show CDR1 as LNHDA and CDR2 as SQIVND (reference sequence). There are 13 residues in the CDR3.